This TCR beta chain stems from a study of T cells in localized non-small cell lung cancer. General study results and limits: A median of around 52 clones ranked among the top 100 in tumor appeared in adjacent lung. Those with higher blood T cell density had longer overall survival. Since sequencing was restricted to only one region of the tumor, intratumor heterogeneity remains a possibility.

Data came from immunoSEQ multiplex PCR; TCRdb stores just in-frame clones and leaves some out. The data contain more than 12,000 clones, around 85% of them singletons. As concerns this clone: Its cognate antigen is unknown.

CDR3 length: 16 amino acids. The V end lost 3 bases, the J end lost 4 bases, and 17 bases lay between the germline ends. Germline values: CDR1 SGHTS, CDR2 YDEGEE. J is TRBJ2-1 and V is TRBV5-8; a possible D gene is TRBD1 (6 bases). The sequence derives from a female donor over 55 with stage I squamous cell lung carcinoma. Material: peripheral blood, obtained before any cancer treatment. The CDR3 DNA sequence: TGTGCCAGCAGCTCTTTGGAGAGGGGGTTATACAATGAGCAGTTCTTC. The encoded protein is CASSSLERGLYNEQFF.